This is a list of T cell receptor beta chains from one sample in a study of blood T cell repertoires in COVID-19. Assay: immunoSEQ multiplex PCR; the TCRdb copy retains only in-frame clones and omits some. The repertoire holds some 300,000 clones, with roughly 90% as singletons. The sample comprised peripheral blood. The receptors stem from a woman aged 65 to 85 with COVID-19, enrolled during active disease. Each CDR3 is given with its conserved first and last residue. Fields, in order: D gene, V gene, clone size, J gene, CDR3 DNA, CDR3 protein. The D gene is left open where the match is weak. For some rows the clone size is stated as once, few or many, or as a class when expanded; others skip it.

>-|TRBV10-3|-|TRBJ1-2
TGTGCCATCAGCCCCGGGGAAAGCTATGGCTACACCTTC
CAISPGESYGYTF
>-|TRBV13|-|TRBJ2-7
TGTGCCAGCAGCCCAAAGGATCGGACAGCCAACGAGCAGTACTTC
CASSPKDRTANEQYF
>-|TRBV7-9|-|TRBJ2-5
TGTGCCAGCAGCGGGGGCCGCCTCCAGTACTTC
CASSGGRLQYF
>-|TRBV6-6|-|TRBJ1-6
TGTGCCAGCCGTGACAGAGATAATTCACCCCTCCACTTT
CASRDRDNSPLHF
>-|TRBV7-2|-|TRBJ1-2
TGTGCCAGCAGCCCCGCAGGGGCGCGGGGCTACACCTTC
CASSPAGARGYTF
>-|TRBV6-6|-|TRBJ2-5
TGTGCCAGCAGTTACTTTACGGGGGAGACCCAGTACTTC
CASSYFTGETQYF
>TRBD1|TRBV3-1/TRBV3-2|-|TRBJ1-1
TGTGCCAGCAGCCAATCCGGGACAGACCATGAAGCTTTCTTT
CASSQSGTDHEAFF
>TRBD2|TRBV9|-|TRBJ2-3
TGTGCCAGCAGCGTGGAGCGGGGGGTTACAGATACGCAGTATTTT
CASSVERGVTDTQYF
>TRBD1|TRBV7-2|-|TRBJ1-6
TGTGCCAGCAGCTTGCCGACAGGGGATAATTCACCCCTCCACTTT
CASSLPTGDNSPLHF
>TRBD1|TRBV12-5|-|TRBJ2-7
TGTGCTAGTGGTTGGGGCAGGGGGCGCGTAGACGAGCAGTACTTC
CASGWGRGRVDEQYF
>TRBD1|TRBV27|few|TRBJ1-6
TGTGCCAGCAGTTTAGGACAGGGGGCGCCGAATTCACCCCTCCACTTT
CASSLGQGAPNSPLHF
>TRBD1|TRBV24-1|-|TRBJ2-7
TGTGCCACCAGTGATTCCGGGACAGGTGGATTCGAGCAGTACTTC
CATSDSGTGGFEQYF
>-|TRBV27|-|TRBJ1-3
-
CASSTSTVSSGNTIYF
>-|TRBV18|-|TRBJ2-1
TGTGCCAGCTCACCGTCGGGGGGCGCTGATAATGAGCAGTTCTTC
CASSPSGGADNEQFF
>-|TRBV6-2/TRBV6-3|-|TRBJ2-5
TGTGCCAGCAGCCAACGGGACTTTCAAGAGACCCAGTACTTC
CASSQRDFQETQYF
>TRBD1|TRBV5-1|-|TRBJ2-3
TGCGCCAGCAGCTTGGAGGGGACAGGGGGTTCGGATACGCAGTATTTT
CASSLEGTGGSDTQYF
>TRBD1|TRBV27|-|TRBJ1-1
TGTGCCAGCAGCATAGGGGGCGCGGTCACTGAAGCTTTCTTT
CASSIGGAVTEAFF
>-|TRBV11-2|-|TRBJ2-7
TGTGCCAGCAGCTTTTCGGAGAGCATCTTCTACGAGCAGTACTTC
CASSFSESIFYEQYF
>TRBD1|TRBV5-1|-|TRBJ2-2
TGCGCCAGCAGCCACCTACCCCCGGGACAGGGTACCGGGGAGCTGTTTTTT
CASSHLPPGQGTGELFF
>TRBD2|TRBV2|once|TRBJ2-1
TGTGCCAGCAGTGGGACTAGCGGGGGGGCGGATGAGCAGTTCTTC
CASSGTSGGADEQFF
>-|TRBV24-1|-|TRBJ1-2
TGTGCCACCAGTGATTTACACCCAGGAGGCGGCTATGGCTACACCTTC
CATSDLHPGGGYGYTF
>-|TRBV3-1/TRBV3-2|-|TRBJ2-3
TGTGCCAGCAGCCAAGATCCAGGAGGGGATACGCAGTATTTT
CASSQDPGGDTQYF
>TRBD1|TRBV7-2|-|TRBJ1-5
TGTGCCAGCAGCCCGCTGACAGGGGTCAATCAGCCCCAGCATTTT
CASSPLTGVNQPQHF